Listed below are T cell receptor beta chains from one sample, sequenced in a study of T cell repertoires in cytomegalovirus infection. TCRdb re-analysed the reads in MiXCR, keeping a single row per CDR3 protein. The repertoire consists of around 350,000 distinct CDR3 sequences, with less than 20% occurring once and the leading ten covering approximately 10%. The specimen sequenced was PBMCs. Receptor source: a human donor in good health (CMV status not recorded). Some clones in this sample may be carry-over from other donors' samples. Each CDR3 is given with its conserved first and last residue. D genes are given only for firm matches. Part of the rows lack a size; the others show once, few, many or a class for expanded clones.

size	V	D	J	DNA	CDR3
few	TRBV15	-	TRBJ1-5	TGTGCCACCAGCAGAGACCGTGGCCCCCAGCATTTT	CATSRDRGPQHF
few	TRBV24-1	-	TRBJ2-7	TGTGCCACCAGTGATTTGTACCCTGGAGGCGAGCAGTACTTC	CATSDLYPGGEQYF
-	TRBV18	TRBD1	TRBJ2-5	TGTGCCAGCTCCCCCAGACAGGGCACAGAGACCCAGTACTTC	CASSPRQGTETQYF
few	TRBV4-3	-	TRBJ2-4	TGCGCCAGCAGCCAAGATTCGGGGGAGATGGACATTCAGTACTTC	CASSQDSGEMDIQYF
many	TRBV7-2	-	TRBJ2-1	TGTGCCAGCAGCTCCCAGGGCGAGCAGTTCTTC	CASSSQGEQFF
many	TRBV12-5	-	TRBJ2-5	TGTGCTAGTGGTTTCCACAGGGAGACCCAGTACTTC	CASGFHRETQYF
many	TRBV7-2	TRBD2	TRBJ2-5	TGTGCCAGCAGCTTGTCTAGTGGTAGCGGGGGGCAAGAGACCCAGTACTTC	CASSLSSGSGGQETQYF
many	TRBV4-1	TRBD2	TRBJ2-1	TGCGCCAGCAGCCCTTCTACTAGCGGCAATGAGCAGTTCTTC	CASSPSTSGNEQFF
many	TRBV27	-	TRBJ1-2	TGTGCCAGCAGTTTACAGGGAGGGCCCAACTATGGCTACACCTTC	CASSLQGGPNYGYTF
-	TRBV18	-	TRBJ2-7	TGTGCCAGCTCACGCGGGATCTCCGACTCCTACGAGCAGTACTTC	CASSRGISDSYEQYF
many	TRBV10-3	TRBD1	TRBJ1-5	TGTGCCATCAGTGAGTCGACAGGGAGTGTGAATCAGCCCCAGCATTTT	CAISESTGSVNQPQHF
few	TRBV18	-	TRBJ2-1	TGTGCCAGCTCACCGTCCCACACCTACAATGAGCAGTTCTTC	CASSPSHTYNEQFF
-	TRBV28	-	TRBJ1-1	TGTGCCACCTTCGTCGGGGGGACTGAAGCTTTCTTT	CATFVGGTEAFF
many	TRBV5-6	-	TRBJ2-5	TGTGCCAGCAGCTTCTTAACAGGGCCCGAAACAGGACGGACCCAGTACTTC	CASSFLTGPETGRTQYF
-	TRBV6-6	TRBD1	TRBJ2-7	TGTGCCACCCGGGTCGCAGGGGGCATATACGAGCAGTACTTC	CATRVAGGIYEQYF
-	TRBV5-3	TRBD1	TRBJ2-7	TGTGCCAGCAGCCCCGTTACAGGGGTCTCCTACGAGCAGTACTTC	CASSPVTGVSYEQYF
-	TRBV5-1	-	TRBJ2-2	TGCGCCAGCAGCTTGGGAAGGGCCGGCACCGGGGAGCTGTTTTTT	CASSLGRAGTGELFF
few	TRBV6-6	-	TRBJ1-1	TGTGCCAGCAGTTACGGCAGGGCTACCACTGAAGCTTTCTTT	CASSYGRATTEAFF
many	TRBV7-2	-	TRBJ2-5	TGTGCCAGCAGCCCCCGCCGGGGTGGGATAGAGACCCAGTACTTC	CASSPRRGGIETQYF
few	TRBV18	-	TRBJ2-7	TGTGCCAGCTCACCTTCCCAAGGGGAGGCCTACGAGCAGTACTTC	CASSPSQGEAYEQYF
-	TRBV28	-	TRBJ1-1	TGTGCCATACAGGGAGTCACTGAAGCTTTCTTT	CAIQGVTEAFF
few	TRBV28	TRBD1	TRBJ2-1	TGTGCCAGCACCTCCCCCGGGACAGCACTTTACTACAATGAGCAGTTCTTC	CASTSPGTALYYNEQFF
-	TRBV12-3/TRBV12-4	-	TRBJ1-2	TGTGCCAGCAGTCTACGGACAGCTGCGGGCTACACCTTC	CASSLRTAAGYTF
many	TRBV27	TRBD1	TRBJ2-5	TGTGCCAGCAGTTTTGAACCGGGACAGGGGATCCAAGAGACCCAGTACTTC	CASSFEPGQGIQETQYF
-	TRBV7-2	-	TRBJ2-5	TGTGCCAGCAGCCCAGAGATGGCGTCAGAGACCCAGTACTTC	CASSPEMASETQYF
-	TRBV24-1	-	TRBJ2-3	TGTGCCACCAGTGGCTGGGATGGCCCGACAGGCACAGATACGCAGTATTTT	CATSGWDGPTGTDTQYF
few	TRBV7-6	TRBD2	TRBJ2-1	TGTGCCAGCAGCACACTTGTAGCGGGGCGTCCAAATGAGCAGTTCTTC	CASSTLVAGRPNEQFF
many	TRBV7-2	-	TRBJ2-1	TGTGCCAGCAGCTTACTGGACAGTTACAATGAGCAGTTCTTC	CASSLLDSYNEQFF
many	TRBV7-2	TRBD1	TRBJ2-1	TGTGCCAGCAGTGAAAGACAGGGGTCCTTAAATGAGCAGTTCTTC	CASSERQGSLNEQFF
-	TRBV20-1	-	TRBJ1-2	TGCAGTGCCCGGACCCCCGTGGGCTATGGCTACACCTTC	CSARTPVGYGYTF
-	TRBV7-6	-	TRBJ1-5	TGTGCCAGCAGCCCGACGTTGGAGCAGCCCCAGCATTTT	CASSPTLEQPQHF
-	TRBV6-6	-	TRBJ2-4	TGTGCCAGCAGTTTAGGGGGAAACATTCAGTACTTC	CASSLGGNIQYF
-	TRBV19	-	TRBJ1-5	TGTGCCAGTAGTATGACAGGCCTTAATGCGCCCCAGCATTTT	CASSMTGLNAPQHF